The 25 T cell receptor beta chains below all came from one sample that was sequenced in a study of control samples from healthy donors and cancer patients. The data were produced by immunoSEQ multiplex PCR, yet TCRdb's version contains in-frame clones alone and is incomplete. Among about 77,000 clones listed, approximately 92% were seen once. Sequenced input: blood. All receptors come from a woman in her sixties or seventies in good health.

The V call is TRBV9, the J call TRBJ2-5; possibly TRBD1 for D (5 bases). Trimming removed 7 bases at V and 4 bases at J, with 23 bases between. The germline CDR1 and CDR2 sequences are SGDLS and YYNGEE. CDR3 length: 16 amino acids. The CDR3 protein is CASGLGGSSQGETQYF. Here the CDR3 DNA reads TGTGCCAGCGGGCTGGGCGGTTCTAGTCAGGGAGAGACCCAGTACTTC.

V usage is TRBV27 and J usage is TRBJ1-4; 7 positions match TRBD1. Losses at the gene ends were 3 bases for V and 3 bases for J; bases not matched to a gene: 4. Germline V gives CDR1 MNHEY, CDR2 SMNVEV (reference sequence). CDR3 length: 15 residues. The CDR3 sequence is CASSLLGTANEKLFF. The CDR3 DNA is TGTGCCAGCAGTTTGCTCGGGACAGCTAATGAAAAACTGTTTTTT. Full variable domain (missing parts from reference TRBV27 and TRBJ1-4): EAQVTQNPRYLITVTGKKLTVTCSQNMNHEYMSWYRQDPGLGLRQIYYSMNVEVTDKGDVPEGYKVSRKEKRNFPLILESPSPNQTSLYFCASSLLGTANEKLFFGSGTQLSVL.

The V gene is TRBV12-1, the J gene TRBJ1-2; the table gives TRBD1 as D, unverified against the DNA. TRBV12-1 is marked as a pseudogene. The CDR3 length is 15 residues. CDR3 loop: CASSSWTGVSYGYTF. DNA of the CDR3: TGTGCCAGCAGCTCTTGGACAGGGGTTAGCTATGGCTACACCTTC.

The chain is built from TRBV30 and TRBJ1-1, with D possibly TRBD1 on 6 matching bases. V lost 2 bases and J 1 base, leaving 14 bases between the germline ends. CDR3 size: 15 residues. The germline V gene has CDR1 GTSNPN and CDR2 SVGIG (reference sequence). CDR3 residues: CAWSISGTQNTEAFF. The DNA of the CDR3 is TGTGCCTGGAGTATCTCCGGGACACAGAACACTGAAGCTTTCTTT.

The genes are TRBV20-1 and TRBJ2-1, with 7 bases matching TRBD1. V lost 3 bases to trimming and J lost 0 bases; unmatched junction nucleotides: 8. The CDR3 has 16 residues. The germline V gene has CDR1 DFQATT and CDR2 SNEGSKA (reference sequence). CDR3 loop: CSASPQGHRSYNEQFF. CDR3 coding DNA: TGCAGTGCTAGTCCACAGGGGCATCGCTCCTACAATGAGCAGTTCTTC.

The chain is built from TRBV18 and TRBJ2-5; possible D gene TRBD1, 5 bases. Trimming stripped 0 bases from V and 2 bases from J, with 10 bases between. Germline values: CDR1 KGHSH, CDR2 LQKENI. The CDR3 length is 15 residues. This chain's CDR3 is CASSPPGRGQETQYF. CDR3 sequence (DNA): TGTGCCAGCTCACCACCAGGAAGGGGTCAAGAGACCCAGTACTTC. The full variable domain, rest sourced from reference TRBV18 and TRBJ2-5, is NAGVMQNPRHLVRRRGQEARLRCSPMKGHSHVYWYRQLPEEGLKFMVYLQKENIIDESGMPKERFSAEFPKEGPSILRIQQVVRGDSAAYFCASSPPGRGQETQYFGPGTRLLVL.

The chain employs TRBV6-5 and TRBJ1-2; TRBD1 is a possible D gene (5 bases). The V and J ends lost 4 bases and 2 bases respectively, with 11 bases between them. Germline V lookup: CDR1 MNHEY, CDR2 SVGAGI. The CDR3 contains 14 residues. The CDR3 DNA reads TGTGCCAGCAGTTTGACGGGACGGAACTATGGCTACACCTTC. This translates into CASSLTGRNYGYTF.

V is TRBV30 and J is TRBJ1-3, with a possible D match to TRBD1 (5 bases). Trimming removed 6 bases at V and 0 bases at J, with 15 bases between. The CDR3 length is 15 residues. Germline CDR1 reads GTSNPN; CDR2 reads SVGIG (reference sequence). The CDR3, as DNA: TGTGCCTGTAACTTAGGACACCACTCTGGAAACACCATATATTTT. Encoded protein: CACNLGHHSGNTIYF. The full variable domain, in which reference TRBV30 and TRBJ1-3 provide the parts outside the CDR3, is SQTIHQWPATLVQPVGSPLSLECTVEGTSNPNLYWYRQAAGRGLQLLFYSVGIGQISSEVPQNLSASRPQDRQFILSSKKLLLSDSGFYLCACNLGHHSGNTIYFGEGSWLTVV.

In nucleotides, the CDR3 is TGTGCCATCAGGACAGGTAGCAATCAGCCCCAGCATTTT. Its translation is CAIRTGSNQPQHF. V gene TRBV10-3 combines with J gene TRBJ1-5, with a tentative D call TRBD1 (6 bases). The CDR3 covers 13 residues. Looked up from germline, CDR1 is ENHRY and CDR2 is SYGVKD. The V and J ends lost 6 bases and 0 bases respectively, with 6 bases between them.

This chain uses TRBV28 with TRBJ2-7; the D is unclear. V shed 6 bases and J shed 7 bases, with 19 bases lying between them. The CDR3 runs to 14 residues. Per germline, CDR1 MDHEN and CDR2 SYDVKM. For the CDR3, the DNA is TGTGCCAGCAGACATACGGGCGCGAACTTGGAGCAGTACTTC. Its translation: CASRHTGANLEQYF.

This clone was picked up a small number of times. V is TRBV5-8 and J is TRBJ1-2, with D tentatively TRBD1 (5 bases). CDR3 length: 16 residues. Germline V gene data show CDR1 as SGHTS and CDR2 as YDEGEE. V lost 3 bases to trimming and J lost 8 bases, with 23 bases between them. Here the CDR3 reads CASSSGTIANSLGYTF. CDR3 in DNA: TGTGCCAGCAGCTCGGGGACCATAGCAAATTCTTTGGGCTACACCTTC. Full variable domain (rest looked up from reference TRBV5-8 and TRBJ1-2): EAGVTQSPTHLIKTRGQQATLRCSPISGHTSVYWYQQALGLGLQFLLWYDEGEERNRGNFPPRFSGRQFPNYSSELNVNALELEDSALYLCASSSGTIANSLGYTFGSGTRLTVV.

This clone was observed a single time. V gene TRBV5-4 combines with J gene TRBJ1-2; TRBD1 matches at 9 bases. V trimming: 5 bases; J trimming: 5 bases; junction bases outside the gene matches: 13. This CDR3 spans 16 amino acids. The germline V gene encodes CDR1 SGHNT and CDR2 YYREEE (reference sequence). CDR3 nucleotides: TGTGCCAGCAGTTTCCGTCCGGGACAGGGAGATTATGGCTACACCTTC. Amino acid sequence: CASSFRPGQGDYGYTF.

CDR3 DNA: TGTGCCAGCAGTTACTTCGGGGCCGGGGGTCACAATCAGCCCCAGCATTTT. It yields the protein CASSYFGAGGHNQPQHF. This chain joins TRBV6-2 or TRBV6-3 and TRBJ1-5, with D perhaps TRBD1 (5 bases). The V end was cut by 1 base, the J end by 3 bases, with 16 bases between. Germline V gives CDR1 MNHEY, CDR2 SVGEGT. The CDR3 contains 17 residues.

The chain has TRBV30 and TRBJ2-7; a possible D gene is TRBD1 (5 bases). The CDR3 runs to 14 residues. The V gene lost 3 bases and the J gene lost 7 bases, with 19 bases spanning the gap. CDR1 and CDR2 from the germline V gene are GTSNPN and SVGIG (reference sequence). The CDR3 loop reads CAWRGQGGLLEQYF. CDR3 bases: TGTGCCTGGAGGGGCCAGGGTGGCCTCTTAGAGCAGTACTTC.

The genes are TRBV5-5 and TRBJ2-7; the D is unclear. The CDR3 covers 9 residues. The germline CDR1 and CDR2 sequences are SGHKS and YYEKEE (reference sequence). With 4 bases removed from V and 5 bases from J, the gap between germline ends came to 1 base. CDR3 protein: CASSNEQYF. CDR3 in DNA: TGTGCCAGCAGCAACGAGCAGTACTTC.

Here the CDR3 reads CASNQDSLLNTEAFF. The CDR3 nucleotides are TGCGCCAGCAATCAGGACAGTCTACTGAACACTGAAGCTTTCTTT. The V and J genes are TRBV5-1 and TRBJ1-1, with D possibly being TRBD1 (6 bases). This CDR3 contains 15 residues. V dropped 6 bases and J dropped 0 bases, with 15 bases sitting between them. The V gene's germline CDR1 is SGHRS and CDR2 YFSETQ.

As regards this clone: Mismatch with germline at one junction end may stem from a read error. The J gene is TRBJ1-5, the V gene TRBV2; 8 bases match TRBD1. The CDR3 runs 14 residues. Germline V gives CDR1 SNHLY, CDR2 FYNNEI. CDR3 sequence (DNA): TGTGCCAGCAGGGAAGACAGGGGCCCTCAGCCCCAGCATTTT. It is translated as CASREDRGPQPQHF.

The V gene is TRBV25-1, the J gene TRBJ2-5, with D tentatively TRBD2 (5 bases). The germline gives CDR1 MGHDK, CDR2 SYGVNS. The CDR3 has 15 residues. V lost 5 bases to trimming and J lost 0 bases, with 13 bases between them. The CDR3 here is CASSLPGMYQETQYF. The DNA of the CDR3 is TGTGCCAGCAGTTTACCGGGAATGTACCAAGAGACCCAGTACTTC. Complete variable domain (other parts from reference TRBV25-1 and TRBJ2-5): EADIYQTPRYLVIGTGKKITLECSQTMGHDKMYWYQQDPGMELHLIHYSYGVNSTEKGDLSSESTVSRIRTEHFPLTLESARPSHTSQYLCASSLPGMYQETQYFGPGTRLLVL.

The genes are TRBV10-3 and TRBJ1-1, with a possible D match to TRBD1 (5 bases). V dropped 3 bases and J dropped 1 base, with 12 bases sitting between them. The germline V gene encodes CDR1 ENHRY and CDR2 SYGVKD. The CDR3 loop spans 15 amino acids. This CDR3 reads CAISDSRGGNTEAFF. As DNA, the CDR3 is TGTGCCATCAGTGATTCCCGGGGGGGGAACACTGAAGCTTTCTTT.

The V call is TRBV28, the J call TRBJ2-5; the D call may be TRBD1 or TRBD2 (5 bases each). This CDR3 region has 14 residues. CDR1 and CDR2 (germline): MDHEN, SYDVKM. V was pared by 5 bases and J by 5 bases, with 15 bases between. CDR3 sequence (DNA): TGTGCCAGCAGTGGGGCGTTGGGGACGGAGACCCAGTACTTC. This encodes CASSGALGTETQYF.

The rearrangement uses TRBV1 and TRBJ2-7; TRBD2 reflects the table's D call only, with no check against the DNA. TRBV1 counts as a pseudogene. This CDR3 has 16 amino acids. The CDR3 here is CTSSQDTGTHSYEQYF. The CDR3 nucleotides are TGCACCAGCAGCCAAGATACGGGGACTCACTCCTACGAGCAGTACTTC.

The V and J genes are TRBV6-6 and TRBJ2-7; 10 bases fit TRBD1. Germline assignment: CDR1 MNHNY and CDR2 SVGAGI (reference sequence). This CDR3 comprises 14 residues. V shed 5 bases and J 7 bases; nucleotides not matched to a gene: 8. The CDR3 region is CASSRTGTGAEQYF. Here the CDR3 DNA reads TGTGCCAGCAGTCGAACCGGGACAGGGGCTGAGCAGTACTTC.

V is TRBV28 and J is TRBJ2-2; 7 bases line up with TRBD1. Germline trimming cut 5 bases from V and 5 bases from J; bases unmatched to any gene: 5. This CDR3 contains 14 residues. In germline, CDR1 is MDHEN, CDR2 SYDVKM. CDR3 sequence: CASSLTGVTGELFF. Here the CDR3 DNA reads TGTGCCAGCAGTCTCACAGGGGTTACCGGGGAGCTGTTTTTT.

The chain recombines TRBV13 with TRBJ1-4; 8 nucleotides align to TRBD1. The CDR3 is 15 residues long. V was clipped by 5 bases and J by 4 bases; unmatched bases: 6. The germline V gene has CDR1 PRHDT and CDR2 FYEKMQ (reference sequence). Written as DNA, the CDR3 is TGTGCCAGCAGCCCCCAACAGGGGGTTAATGAAAAACTGTTTTTT. Its protein product is CASSPQQGVNEKLFF.

This clone appeared once. The chain employs TRBV15 and TRBJ2-3; 8 bases agree with TRBD2. Looked up from germline, CDR1 is LNHNV and CDR2 is YYDKDF (reference sequence). There are 13 residues in the CDR3. Germline trimming cut 7 bases from V and 2 bases from J; bases unmatched to any gene: 2. DNA of the CDR3: TGTGCCACCAATAGCGGGGACACAGATACGCAGTATTTT. Residues: CATNSGDTDTQYF.